Reported below is one TCR beta chain. The data were obtained in a study of T cell responses to AZD1222 COVID-19 vaccine. Germline CDR1 reads SGHAT; CDR2 reads FQNNGV. The CDR3 spans 15 residues. Trimming pared 3 bases from V and 1 base from J, leaving 11 bases between. Clones were sequenced by immunoSEQ multiplex PCR, and TCRdb holds only the in-frame ones, with some missing. The repertoire holds over 120,000 clones, with roughly nine tenths as singletons. The sample in question was peripheral blood, obtained on day 0 of AZD1222 vaccination. The chain combines TRBV11-2 with TRBJ2-3; possibly TRBD1 for D (6 bases). The origin of this receptor is an adult in good health. Here the CDR3 DNA reads TGTGCCAGCAGCTTCCAGGGGCCACGCACAGATACGCAGTATTTT. This sequence encodes CASSFQGPRTDTQYF.